This TCR beta chain was sequenced during a study of a mutant IDH1 vaccine in newly diagnosed glioma. Study overall: The first vaccination came 4-6 weeks after radiotherapy alone, or with temozolomide cycles. Among treated patients, 62.5% were male and about 40% female, and mean age was around 40 years. Standard pretreatment was either radiotherapy, temozolomide, or, for most, radiochemotherapy with temozolomide.

Time point indicated: week 23, last vaccination. With topical imiquimod, each dose of the vaccine consisted of 300 ug of mutant IDH1 20-mer peptide. Using immunoSEQ multiplex PCR, the repertoire was profiled, and TCRdb retains in-frame clones only, with some absent. This repertoire shows around 30,000 clones, over 75% found once; its top ten account for around 2.6%. For this clone: What it binds is unknown.

This clonotype originated in a man aged 40-49 years with glioma. The sequencing used PBMCs, collected from a glioma patient whose treatment included an IDH1 peptide vaccine.

The DNA for the CDR3 is TGTGCCAGCAGCCAAGAGAGCAATCAGCCCCAGCATTTT. Translation gives CASSQESNQPQHF. The gene calls are TRBV4-2 and TRBJ1-5; D uncertain. This CDR3 spans 13 amino acids. CDR1 LGHNA and CDR2 YNFKEQ come from the germline V gene. The V gene lost 0 bases and the J gene lost 1 base, with 1 base spanning the gap.